These 17 T cell receptor beta chains came from one sample sequenced in a study of tumor and adjacent non-tumor tissue in lung cancer. The template was RNA from unsorted bulk tissue. A modified ARM-PCR protocol with three rounds of nested PCR amplified TCRbeta. Each CDR3 protein is one row after TCRdb ran MiXCR on the multiplex PCR reads. This sample has over 110,000 distinct CDR3 sequences, with 66% found just once. Sequencing used lung tumor tissue. These receptors were taken from a man in his 60s with small cell lung cancer.

With regard to this clonotype: A read error may explain this, as a much larger clone is one base away. The V gene is TRBV12-3 or TRBV12-4, the J gene TRBJ1-5, with D unclear. The CDR3 runs to 15 residues. Trimming left V 6 bases short and J 0 bases short, with 12 bases between. Written as DNA, the CDR3 is TGTGCCAGCAGATTGAGCCAGGCTAGCAATCAGCCCCAGCATTTT. This translates into CASRLSQASNQPQHF.

The chain has TRBV12-1 and TRBJ2-1; the table's TRBD2 call for D was not verified on the DNA. TRBV12-1 is deemed a pseudogene. CDR3 length: 15 amino acids. Here the CDR3 reads CASSPPRLARNEQFF. The CDR3 nucleotides are TGTGCCAGCAGCCCCCCCCGCCTAGCACGGAATGAGCAGTTCTTC.

The chain carries TRBV11-2 and TRBJ1-6; D ambiguous. V was cut by 3 bases and J by 9 bases, with 18 bases left in between. CDR1 is SGHAT, CDR2 FQNNGV, per germline. The CDR3 covers 16 residues. As DNA, the CDR3 is TGTGCCAGCAGCTTGCCCCCTCAAGGGTGTGGTTCACCCCTCCACTTT. Translating gives CASSLPPQGCGSPLHF. The variable domain in full, completed from reference TRBV11-2 and TRBJ1-6, reads EAGVAQSPRYKIIEKRQSVAFWCNPISGHATLYWYQQILGQGPKLLIQFQNNGVVDDSQLPKDRFSAERLKGVDSTLKIQPAKLEDSAVYLCASSLPPQGCGSPLHFGNGTRLTVT.

With respect to this clonotype: Just one base apart from a much larger clone, this may be a read error. J is TRBJ1-5 and V is TRBV6-1; D uncertain. Germline lookup yields CDR1 MNHNS and CDR2 SASEGT. This CDR3 is built from 13 residues. The V end was cut by 8 bases, the J end by 6 bases, with 14 bases between. The CDR3 coding sequence is TGTGCCAGCTCTCAGGAGGGCATTCAGCCCCAGCATTTT. Translated, it gives CASSQEGIQPQHF.

A remark on this clonotype: The CDR3 end shows no conserved phenylalanine or tryptophan, and so a read error is likely. V gene TRBV11-2 combines with J gene TRBJ2-1; 7 nucleotides align to TRBD2. Per the germline V gene, CDR1 is SGHAT and CDR2 is FQNNGV. The CDR3 length is 14 residues. Trimming at V came to 8 bases and at J to 7 bases, leaving 11 bases not matched to a gene. The CDR3: CASSRGEGGNEQFS. In DNA form, the CDR3 reads TGTGCCAGCTCACGGGGGGAGGGTGGAAATGAGCAGTTCTCC.

V usage is TRBV20-1 and J usage is TRBJ2-3, with 15 bases lining up with TRBD2. The CDR3 is made up of 16 amino acids. Germline V CDR1 and CDR2: DFQATT, SNEGSKA (reference sequence). V trimming: 4 bases; J trimming: 5 bases; junction bases outside the gene matches: 7. This CDR3 reads CSATAGTSGRRDTQYF. The CDR3 region has the DNA TGCAGTGCTACGGCAGGGACTAGCGGGAGGAGAGATACGCAGTATTTT.

In its sample, this clonotype was seen a few times. The V gene is TRBV5-4, the J gene TRBJ2-2; maybe TRBD2 (7 bases). Per the germline V gene, CDR1 is SGHNT and CDR2 is YYREEE (reference sequence). This CDR3 has 16 amino acids. Trimming stripped 0 bases from V and 4 bases from J, with 13 bases between. The chain's CDR3 is CASSLAEGGGTGELFF. Here the CDR3 DNA reads TGTGCCAGCAGCTTGGCCGAGGGGGGGGGCACCGGGGAGCTGTTTTTT.

Points on this clonotype: A read error may be the cause here, since a much bigger clone is one base away. The chain carries TRBV20-1 and TRBJ2-5; D remains ambiguous. The CDR3 totals 13 residues. The germline gives CDR1 DFQATT, CDR2 SNEGSKA (reference sequence). This CDR3 is CIARDHLGETQYF. The CDR3 coding sequence is TGCATTGCTAGAGATCATCTGGGGGAGACCCAGTACTTC.

A remark on this clonotype: Possible read error: a much larger clone is one base away. V is TRBV6-5 and J is TRBJ1-2; TRBD1 might be the D (6 bases). The CDR3 is 13 residues long. Germline assignment: CDR1 MNHEY and CDR2 SVGAGI. DNA of the CDR3: TGTGTCAGCAGTTACCCCAGGGGATATGGCTACACCTTC. It translates to CVSSYPRGYGYTF.

Of note for this clonotype: The CDR3 carries no conserved terminal phenylalanine or tryptophan, so it likely arises from a read error. J is TRBJ2-7 and V is TRBV11-1; 9 positions agree with TRBD1. The germline gives CDR1 SGHAT, CDR2 FQDESV (reference sequence). This CDR3 is built from 12 residues. This chain's CDR3 is CTSNGQGREQYS. The CDR3, as DNA: TGTACCAGCAACGGACAGGGGCGCGAGCAGTACTCC.

Points on this clonotype: This clone may be a read error of a much larger clone one base away. V and J are TRBV28 and TRBJ2-7, with D hard to call. Germline V gives CDR1 MDHEN, CDR2 SYDVKM. The CDR3 runs 13 residues. The CDR3 sequence: CASSLKSGGEHYF. The CDR3 DNA reads as TGTGCCAGCAGTTTAAAATCTGGTGGTGAGCACTACTTC.

As to this clonotype: Given a much more abundant clone one base away, this may be a read error. The chain uses TRBV6-1 and TRBJ1-5; perhaps TRBD1 as D (5 bases). Germline values: CDR1 MNHNS, CDR2 SASEGT. This CDR3 has 12 residues. The CDR3 protein is CTSSLGLQPQHF. DNA of the CDR3: TGTACCAGCAGCCTGGGACTTCAGCCCCAGCATTTT.

The chain uses TRBV20-1 and TRBJ2-1; D remains unclear. V lost 7 bases and J lost 9, with 28 bases in between. This CDR3 comprises 16 residues. Looked up from germline, CDR1 is DFQATT and CDR2 is SNEGSKA (reference sequence). The CDR3 DNA follows: TGCAGTGGGGTCCCTGCAATGCTAGAAGCCGGCAGTGAGCAGTTCTTC. It translates to CSGVPAMLEAGSEQFF.

The CDR3 bases are TGTGCCAGCAGCTTACCTGGGACCAAGCAGTACGTC. This gives the protein CASSLPGTKQYV. The chain links TRBV7-2 to TRBJ2-7; D possibly matches TRBD1 or TRBD2 (5 bases each). Deletions cut 2 bases from V and 8 bases from J, with 10 bases between. Germline V gene data show CDR1 as SGHTA and CDR2 as FQGNSA. This CDR3 has 12 amino acids.

The chain uses TRBV29-1 and TRBJ2-3, with TRBD2 matching 9 bases. The germline CDR1 and CDR2 sequences are SQVTM and ANQGSEA. Trimming at V came to 3 bases and at J to 0 bases, leaving 13 bases not matched to a gene. This CDR3 spans 18 amino acids. The CDR3 region is CSVDGTSRRDTSTDTQYF. The DNA of the CDR3 is TGCAGCGTTGATGGGACTAGCAGGAGGGATACTAGCACAGATACGCAGTATTTT.

This sequence joins TRBV20-1 and TRBJ2-3; the D call may be TRBD1 or TRBD2 (6 bases each). Trimming pared 6 bases from V and 0 bases from J, leaving 19 bases between. The germline gives CDR1 DFQATT, CDR2 SNEGSKA (reference sequence). This CDR3 region has 16 residues. CDR3 sequence: CSAEVVEGGSTDTQYF. The DNA for the CDR3 is TGCAGTGCCGAGGTGGTAGAGGGGGGTAGCACAGATACGCAGTATTTT.

The chain links TRBV6-5 to TRBJ1-3; D may be TRBD1 (5 bases). Deletions cut 6 bases from V and 6 bases from J, with 15 bases between. Germline V gene lookup returns CDR1 MNHEY and CDR2 SVGAGI. CDR3 length: 14 amino acids. The CDR3 is CASSRGTAVNTIYF. The CDR3, as DNA: TGTGCCAGCAGCCGAGGGACGGCTGTAAACACCATATATTTT.